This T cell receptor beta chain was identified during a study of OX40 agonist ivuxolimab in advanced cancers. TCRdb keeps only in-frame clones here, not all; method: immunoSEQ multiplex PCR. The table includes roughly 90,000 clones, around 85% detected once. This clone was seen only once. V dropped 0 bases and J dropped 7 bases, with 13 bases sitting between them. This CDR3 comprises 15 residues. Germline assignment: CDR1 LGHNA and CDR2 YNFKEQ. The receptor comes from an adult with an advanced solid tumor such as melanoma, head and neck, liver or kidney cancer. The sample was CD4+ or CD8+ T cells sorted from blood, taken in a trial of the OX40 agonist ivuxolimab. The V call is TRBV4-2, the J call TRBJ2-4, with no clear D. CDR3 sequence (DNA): TGTGCCAGCAGCCAAGAGGTTGGGTCTGCTAACATTCAGTACTTC. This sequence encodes CASSQEVGSANIQYF.